The clone carrying this TCR beta chain was found once. A single base separates this from a much larger clone, so it may be a read error. This CDR3 comprises 16 residues. The J segment lost 8 bases and the V segment lost 4 bases, leaving 11 bases of the junction unmatched. Germline loops: CDR1 MDHEN, CDR2 SYDVKM. The data originate from a study of T cells after yellow fever vaccination. General study points: Clonotypes shared by both compartments, CD4 and CD8, made up a small share.

A 5'RACE template-switching step, the method used to make TCR cDNA, added a universal primer site and UMIs. TCRdb re-called the 5' RACE reads through MiXCR, storing one row per CDR3 protein. Among under 55,000 distinct CDR3 sequences, 6.5% to 8.5% were seen once, and the ten largest hold roughly 24%. The genes are TRBV28 and TRBJ2-7, with TRBD2 identical over 13 bases. The TCR was taken from a man between 18 and 35 years old who received the YFV17D yellow fever vaccine. Specimen: CD8+ T cells not binding an NS4B(214-222) dextramer, sorted from PBMCs, collected around 45 days after the first yellow fever vaccination. This CDR3 reads CASSSRTSGGYWKQYF. The CDR3 DNA sequence: TGTGCCAGCAGTTCGCGGACTAGCGGGGGTTATTGGAAGCAGTACTTC.